This T cell receptor (beta chain) was identified during a study of cytomegalovirus exposure and HLA in healthy donors (dated by TCRdb to 2017 to 2019). In the study overall: According to a later analysis, one platform produced both the 100 to 150 validation repertoires and the 666 repertoires of the first cohort. Besides the first cohort of 666 subjects, a separate validation cohort made up of 120 different subjects was used. To predict cytomegalovirus infection status, the study brought together high-throughput TCR immunosequencing, statistical association of individual TCRs with disease status, and machine learning. The aim of the study was to test whether cataloging public T cell receptors could identify signatures of past pathogen exposure.

Details on this clone: Its specific antigen is unknown. Base qualities are not at hand, and no much larger clone is one base apart.

Trimming costs V 9 bases and J 10 bases, and their ends lie 9 bases apart. The CDR3, from cysteine to phenylalanine, totals 10 residues. The CDR3 DNA has 30 bases and is translated from base 1. The germline V gene encodes CDR1 SNHLY and CDR2 FYNNEI. Library construction relied on the immunoSEQ multiplex PCR assay. Under the source paper's analysis protocol: A statistical classification framework was built to diagnose cytomegalovirus status from the catalog of TCR beta chain sequences. What TCRdb holds here is the immuneACCESS table cut down to in-frame rearrangements. Part of the clones is not present; checked against another copy, under half of the missing clones reflect an unresolved V gene, and the others are unexplained. That table gives V, J and clone size, and the DNA gave D and trimming. Here the sample has hundreds of thousands of clones; 88% occur a single time. The top ten hold around 0.92% of the sample.

Separate from the approximately 670-subject first cohort, the validation cohort of about 120 subjects was the group to which the donors belonged. What the research found in general, with its limitations: The study listed 164 TCR beta chains as associated with cytomegalovirus. Across donors, most TCR sequences were observed very rarely, whereas some public TCRs were present in many individuals. Subsequent analysis determined that TCRs grouped into clusters in the first cohort also showed a tendency toward co-occurrence across the 130 or so validation repertoires, and approximately 94% of cluster scores exceeded 0. It was suggested by the authors that the approach could potentially be generalized to other disease states and immunological phenotypes. In both the original and validation cohorts, the classifier was reported to diagnose cytomegalovirus status with high specificity and sensitivity. A later analysis had no HLA typing for the validation cohort, so co-occurrence there was scored across all 120 repertoires. In vitro tests confirmed that a few of the cytomegalovirus-associated TCR beta chains recognize cytomegalovirus antigens.

This sequence was found in a woman under 30 in good health and CMV-seronegative. Sequencing was performed on PBMCs. The rearranged segments are TRBV2 and TRBJ1-4; the D gene is not confidently resolved. The CDR3 reads as follows: CASSLVKLFF. The DNA sequence follows: TGTGCCAGTAGCTTAGTAAAACTGTTTTTT.